This T cell receptor beta chain was documented in a study of blood T cell repertoires in COVID-19. Study in general: COVID-19 samples collected from the United States, Italy and Spain covered acute and convalescent phases. T cells, B-cell-depleted T cells, or PBMCs provided the cDNA or gDNA that served as material.

This CDR3 is built from 16 residues. V shed 4 bases and J 2 bases; nucleotides not matched to a gene: 6. Germline values: CDR1 PRHDT, CDR2 FYEKMQ (reference sequence). In the original processing: Reference gene primer amplification in the assay estimated nucleated cell counts. Using immunoSEQ multiplex PCR, the repertoire was profiled, and TCRdb retains in-frame clones only, with some absent. Clone size and V and J calls were adopted from that table, with D and trimming inferred from the DNA. This sample has roughly 120,000 clones; 84% occur once, and the top ten carry approximately 8.1%. The sample consisted of peripheral blood. The chain couples TRBV13 to TRBJ1-4; 8 bases fit TRBD1. The origin of this receptor is a woman aged 40 to 50 with acute or convalescent COVID-19. CDR3 sequence (DNA): TGTGCCAGCAGCTCTTACAGGGGGAGGACTAATGAAAAACTGTTTTTT. Translated: CASSSYRGRTNEKLFF.